This passage covers 20 T cell receptor beta chains from one sample sequenced in a study of Tregs in tolerant kidney transplant recipients (dated by TCRdb to about 2019). The meaning of the sample's time point label: blood sample drawn before combined kidney and bone marrow transplant. Library preparation employed the immunoSEQ multiplex PCR assay. This is the immuneACCESS table as TCRdb keeps it, with only in-frame sequences that have V and J called. A part of the clones is gone; compared with another copy, unresolved V genes explain less than half, and the rest is unexplained. This sample has nearly 95,000 clones in its table, and 93% of those were observed once. Of the sample, approximately 0.5% is held by the ten largest clones. This material consisted of CD4+ T cells from blood, taken before the transplant. The receptor source for this set is a human donor who received a combined kidney and bone marrow transplant.

The V and J genes are TRBV4-1 and TRBJ1-4, with no clear D. Germline CDR1 MGHRA, CDR2 YSYEKL. The CDR3 covers 18 residues. V was pared by 4 bases and J by 6 bases, with 24 bases between. The DNA for the CDR3 is TGCGCCAGCAGCCCCTCCCCAGCTGGGATCGAGGGATATGAAAAACTGTTTTTT. Translated: CASSPSPAGIEGYEKLFF.

This clone has only one observation. The rearrangement links TRBV7-9 to TRBJ2-3; 9 bases are shared with TRBD1. The germline V gene encodes CDR1 SEHNR and CDR2 FQNEAQ (reference sequence). Germline trimming cut 5 bases from V and 3 bases from J; bases unmatched to any gene: 9. The CDR3 runs 16 residues. The CDR3 DNA reads TGTGCCAGCAGCGCACTCCGGGACAGGGCAACAGATACGCAGTATTTT. Protein sequence: CASSALRDRATDTQYF.

The chain links TRBV7-9 to TRBJ2-5; TRBD2 aligns across 9 bases. Trimming cost V 1 base and J 0 bases; bases outside gene matches: 3. The CDR3 has 16 residues. Germline CDR1 and CDR2: SEHNR and FQNEAQ (reference sequence). CDR3 amino acids: CASSLGGGGYQETQYF. The CDR3 nucleotides are TGTGCCAGCAGCTTAGGCGGGGGGGGATACCAAGAGACCCAGTACTTC.

Here the CDR3 DNA reads TGTGCCAGCAGCGGCAGCCAGGGGGGTGAGCAGTTCTTC. Translation gives CASSGSQGGEQFF. The rearrangement joins TRBV9 to TRBJ2-1; a possible D gene is TRBD1 (7 bases). The CDR3 is made up of 13 amino acids. Germline CDR1 and CDR2: SGDLS and YYNGEE. V was pared by 3 bases and J by 9 bases, with 13 bases between.

The rearrangement uses TRBV7-2 and TRBJ2-5; a weak D match, TRBD2 (5 bases). V was cut by 7 bases and J by 5 bases, with 8 bases left in between. CDR1 and CDR2 from the germline V gene are SGHTA and FQGNSA. The CDR3 runs to 11 residues. For the CDR3, the DNA is TGTGCCAGCACGCCGGGGGAGACCCAGTACTTC. Protein: CASTPGETQYF.

The chain uses TRBV2 and TRBJ1-2, with TRBD1 as a possible D gene (5 bases). This CDR3 region has 13 residues. Looked up from germline, CDR1 is SNHLY and CDR2 is FYNNEI. Trimming left V 8 bases short and J 3 bases short, with 13 bases between. The CDR3 is CASFSGFDYGYTF. In DNA form, the CDR3 reads TGTGCCAGCTTTTCAGGGTTTGACTATGGCTACACCTTC. Together with reference TRBV2 and TRBJ1-2, the CDR3 gives the full variable domain: EPEVTQTPSHQVTQMGQEVILRCVPISNHLYFYWYRQILGQKVEFLVSFYNNEISEKSEIFDDQFSVERPDGSNFTLKIRSTKLEDSAMYFCASFSGFDYGYTFGSGTRLTVV.

The gene calls are TRBV28 and TRBJ1-2, with 11 bases fitting TRBD1. Germline CDR1 MDHEN, CDR2 SYDVKM. V shed 4 bases and J 4 bases; nucleotides not matched to a gene: 8. The CDR3 length is 16 residues. The CDR3 sequence is CASSSYLDRGRYGYTF. The CDR3 DNA is TGTGCCAGCAGTTCATATCTGGACAGGGGGCGCTATGGCTACACCTTC.

The V gene is TRBV6-1, the J gene TRBJ1-4, with no clear D. This CDR3 region has 14 residues. CDR1 and CDR2 from the germline V gene are MNHNS and SASEGT. Deletions cut 7 bases from V and 8 bases from J, with 17 bases between. CDR3 amino acids: CASTLRLGIEKLFF. In DNA form, the CDR3 reads TGTGCCAGCACTCTCCGACTCGGTATAGAAAAACTGTTTTTT.

The V and J genes are TRBV6-1 and TRBJ1-5; 7 bases align to TRBD1. The CDR3 covers 15 residues. V lost 7 bases, J lost 0 bases, and 6 bases stayed unmatched. Germline CDR1 MNHNS, CDR2 SASEGT. The CDR3 sequence is CASIAQGNSNQPQHF. CDR3 in DNA: TGTGCCAGCATTGCACAGGGGAATAGCAATCAGCCCCAGCATTTT.

About this clone itself: Germline and junction disagree at one end, which may indicate a read error. The chain links TRBV27 to TRBJ1-1; maybe TRBD1 (5 bases). The CDR3 is made up of 13 amino acids. The V gene's germline CDR1 is MNHEY and CDR2 SMNVEV (reference sequence). CDR3 sequence: CASRSGRAYEAFF. For the CDR3, the DNA is TGTGCAAGCAGGTCAGGGCGCGCCTATGAAGCTTTCTTT.

J is TRBJ2-1 and V is TRBV30; 7 bases are a match to TRBD2. Losses at the gene ends were 3 bases for V and 2 bases for J; bases not matched to a gene: 4. There are 14 residues in the CDR3. The germline V gene encodes CDR1 GTSNPN and CDR2 SVGIG (reference sequence). The chain's CDR3 is CAWSNSGTYNEQFF. The DNA of the CDR3 is TGTGCCTGGAGCAACAGCGGGACCTACAATGAGCAGTTCTTC.

The chain carries TRBV4-1 and TRBJ2-7, with D maybe TRBD1 (7 bases). The V gene's germline CDR1 is MGHRA and CDR2 YSYEKL. Trimming stripped 3 bases from V and 0 bases from J, with 15 bases between. The CDR3 totals 16 residues. The CDR3 here is CASSHPGGSYSYEQYF. In DNA, the CDR3 is TGCGCCAGCAGCCACCCAGGGGGGTCATACTCCTACGAGCAGTACTTC.

This chain connects TRBV18 to TRBJ1-4; 7 bases map to TRBD1. Unmatched junction bases numbered 6, after V lost 3 bases and J lost 8 bases. The germline V gene encodes CDR1 KGHSH and CDR2 LQKENI. This CDR3 comprises 14 residues. The CDR3 sequence is CASSPDRGQEKLFF. CDR3 nucleotide sequence: TGTGCCAGCTCACCCGATAGGGGGCAGGAAAAACTGTTTTTT.

This chain uses TRBV30 with TRBJ2-1; 7 positions match TRBD2. CDR1 and CDR2 (germline): GTSNPN, SVGIG (reference sequence). The CDR3 has 16 amino acids. The V gene end was trimmed by 3 bases and the J gene end by 12 bases; junction bases not matched to a gene: 20. The DNA for the CDR3 is TGTGCCTGGAGAGCCCCGGGCGGGGGAAAGGTAACTGGGCAGTTCTTC. It codes for CAWRAPGGGKVTGQFF.

A remark on this clone: Additional DNA sequences in this sample encode the identical CDR3. The V and J genes are TRBV30 and TRBJ1-5; D is uncertain. CDR3 length: 12 residues. CDR1 is GTSNPN, CDR2 SVGIG, per germline (reference sequence). V was pared by 1 base and J by 7 bases, with 8 bases between. CDR3 sequence: CAWSGGNQPQHF. The CDR3 DNA sequence: TGTGCCTGGAGTGGAGGGAACCAGCCCCAGCATTTT. The variable domain in full, completed from reference TRBV30 and TRBJ1-5, reads SQTIHQWPATLVQPVGSPLSLECTVEGTSNPNLYWYRQAAGRGLQLLFYSVGIGQISSEVPQNLSASRPQDRQFILSSKKLLLSDSGFYLCAWSGGNQPQHFGDGTRLSIL.

V gene TRBV7-6 combines with J gene TRBJ2-1, with 12 bases matching TRBD2. CDR3 length equals 15 residues. Germline-derived CDR1 and CDR2 are SGHVS and FNYEAQ. The V segment lost 5 bases and the J segment 6 bases; nucleotides outside the gene matches: 5. CDR3 residues: CASSLLAGGVNEQFF. As DNA, the CDR3 is TGTGCCAGCAGCCTCCTAGCGGGAGGGGTCAATGAGCAGTTCTTC.

The V and J genes are TRBV7-2 and TRBJ2-7; possible D gene TRBD1, 5 bases. There are 12 residues in the CDR3. V was cut by 4 bases and J by 6 bases, with 10 bases left in between. The V gene's germline CDR1 is SGHTA and CDR2 FQGNSA. The CDR3 sequence is CASSSSRVEQYF. Written as DNA, the CDR3 is TGTGCCAGCAGCTCTTCCAGGGTCGAGCAGTACTTC.

V gene TRBV7-2 combines with J gene TRBJ2-7; 7 nucleotides align to TRBD2. The CDR3 runs 14 residues. Germline V CDR1 and CDR2: SGHTA, FQGNSA. The junction had 8 bases not matched to a gene; V was cut back by 5 bases and J by 4 bases. Written as DNA, the CDR3 is TGTGCCAGCAGCCTTGCAGCGGGGAGTTACGAGCAGTACTTC. Its translation: CASSLAAGSYEQYF. Complete variable domain (other parts from reference TRBV7-2 and TRBJ2-7): GAGVSQSPSNKVTEKGKDVELRCDPISGHTALYWYRQSLGQGLEFLIYFQGNSAPDKSGLPSDRFSAERTGGSVSTLTIQRTQQEDSAVYLCASSLAAGSYEQYFGPGTRLTVT.

V usage is TRBV13 and J usage is TRBJ1-1; tentative D call: TRBD1 (5 bases). There are 16 residues in the CDR3. The germline gives CDR1 PRHDT, CDR2 FYEKMQ (reference sequence). V was trimmed by 5 bases and J by 0 bases, leaving 16 bases between them. The CDR3 DNA is TGTGCCAGCAGCGTCCGATCGGGACTCATGAACACTGAAGCTTTCTTT. This translates into CASSVRSGLMNTEAFF.

The J gene is TRBJ2-7, the V gene TRBV2, with D tentatively TRBD2 (6 bases). The CDR3 covers 14 residues. Germline V CDR1 and CDR2: SNHLY, FYNNEI. The V and J ends lost 11 bases and 2 bases respectively, with 19 bases between them. The chain's CDR3 is CASQSQWGAYEQYF. The CDR3 DNA reads as TGTGCCTCCCAGTCCCAGTGGGGGGCCTACGAGCAGTACTTC.